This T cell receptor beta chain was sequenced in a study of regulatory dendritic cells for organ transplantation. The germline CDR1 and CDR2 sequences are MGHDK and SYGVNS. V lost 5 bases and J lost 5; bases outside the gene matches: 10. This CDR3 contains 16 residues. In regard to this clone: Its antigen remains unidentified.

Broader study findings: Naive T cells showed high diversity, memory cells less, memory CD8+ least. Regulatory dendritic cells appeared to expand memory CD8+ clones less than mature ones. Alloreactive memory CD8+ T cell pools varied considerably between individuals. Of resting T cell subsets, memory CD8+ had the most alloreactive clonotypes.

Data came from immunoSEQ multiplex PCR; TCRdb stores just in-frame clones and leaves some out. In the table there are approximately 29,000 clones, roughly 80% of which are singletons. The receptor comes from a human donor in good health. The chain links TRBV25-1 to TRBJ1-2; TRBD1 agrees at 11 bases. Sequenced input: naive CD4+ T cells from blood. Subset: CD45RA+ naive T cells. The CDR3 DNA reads TGTGCCAGCAGTCACCCCCGGGACAGGGGGGAGTATGGCTACACCTTC. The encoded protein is CASSHPRDRGEYGYTF.